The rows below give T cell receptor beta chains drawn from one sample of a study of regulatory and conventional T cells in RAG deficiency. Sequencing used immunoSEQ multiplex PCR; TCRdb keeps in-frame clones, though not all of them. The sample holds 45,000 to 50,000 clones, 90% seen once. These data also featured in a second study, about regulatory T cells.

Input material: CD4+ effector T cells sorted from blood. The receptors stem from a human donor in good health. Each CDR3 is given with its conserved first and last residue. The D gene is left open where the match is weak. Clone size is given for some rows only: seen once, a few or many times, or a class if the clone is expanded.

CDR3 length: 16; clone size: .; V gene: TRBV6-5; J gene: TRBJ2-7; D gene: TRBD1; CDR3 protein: CASSYSSGTGYYEQYF; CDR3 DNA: TGTGCCAGCAGTTACTCTTCCGGGACAGGTTACTACGAGCAGTACTTC
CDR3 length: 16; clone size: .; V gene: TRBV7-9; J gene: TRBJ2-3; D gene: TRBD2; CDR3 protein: CASSLALAGFTDTQYF; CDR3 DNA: TGTGCCAGCAGCTTAGCACTAGCGGGATTCACAGATACGCAGTATTTT
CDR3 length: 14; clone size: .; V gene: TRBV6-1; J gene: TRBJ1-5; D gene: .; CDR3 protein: CASSELGGSQPQHF; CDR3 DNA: TGTGCCAGCAGTGAACTCGGGGGAAGCCAGCCCCAGCATTTT
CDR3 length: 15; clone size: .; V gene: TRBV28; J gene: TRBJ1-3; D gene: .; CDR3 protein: CASSWVGKVGNTIYF; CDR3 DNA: TGTGCCAGCAGTTGGGTAGGGAAGGTTGGAAACACCATATATTTT
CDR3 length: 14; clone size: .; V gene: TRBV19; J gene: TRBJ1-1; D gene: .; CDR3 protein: CASRKGRGDTEAFF; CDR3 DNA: TGTGCCAGTAGAAAAGGTCGCGGGGACACTGAAGCTTTCTTT
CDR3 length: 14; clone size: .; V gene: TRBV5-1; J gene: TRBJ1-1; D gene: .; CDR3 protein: CASSLVGGPTEAFF; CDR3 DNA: TGCGCCAGCAGCTTGGTCGGGGGCCCAACTGAAGCTTTCTTT
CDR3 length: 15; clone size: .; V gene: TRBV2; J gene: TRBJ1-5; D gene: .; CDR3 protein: CASTTEMGGRQPQHF; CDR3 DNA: TGTGCCAGCACCACCGAGATGGGGGGGCGGCAGCCCCAGCATTTT
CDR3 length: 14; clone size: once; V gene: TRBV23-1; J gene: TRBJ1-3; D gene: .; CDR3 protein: CASSHSREGNTIYF; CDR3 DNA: TGCGCCAGCAGTCACTCCAGGGAGGGTAACACCATATATTTT
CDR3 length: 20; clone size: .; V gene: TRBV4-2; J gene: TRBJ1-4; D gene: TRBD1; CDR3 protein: CASSPRSGTGVVATNEKLFF; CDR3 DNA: TGTGCCAGCAGCCCAAGGTCTGGGACAGGGGTAGTAGCAACTAATGAAAAACTGTTTTTT
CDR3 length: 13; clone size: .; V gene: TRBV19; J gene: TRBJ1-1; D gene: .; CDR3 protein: CASSSTRGTEAFF; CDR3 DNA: TGTGCCAGTAGTTCCACACGGGGCACTGAAGCTTTCTTT
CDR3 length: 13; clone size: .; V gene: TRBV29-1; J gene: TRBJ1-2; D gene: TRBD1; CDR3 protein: CSVVRQGGYGYTF; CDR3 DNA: TGCAGCGTTGTGAGACAGGGTGGATATGGCTACACCTTC
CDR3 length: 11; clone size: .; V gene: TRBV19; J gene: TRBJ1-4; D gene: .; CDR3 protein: CASSTREKLFF; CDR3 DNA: TGTGCCAGTAGTACGAGGGAAAAACTGTTTTTT
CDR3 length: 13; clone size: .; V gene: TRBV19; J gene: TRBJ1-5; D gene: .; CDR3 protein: CASSIDRGQPQHF; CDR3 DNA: TGTGCCAGTAGTATAGATCGGGGTCAGCCCCAGCATTTT
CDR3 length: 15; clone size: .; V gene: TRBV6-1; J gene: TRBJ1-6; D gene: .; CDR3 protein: CASSERGVHNSPLHF; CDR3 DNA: TGTGCCAGCAGTGAACGAGGGGTCCATAATTCACCCCTCCACTTT
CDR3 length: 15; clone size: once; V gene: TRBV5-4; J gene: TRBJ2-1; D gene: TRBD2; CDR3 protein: CASSRAGKSYNEQFF; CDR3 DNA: TGTGCCAGCAGCCGAGCGGGGAAATCCTACAATGAGCAGTTCTTC
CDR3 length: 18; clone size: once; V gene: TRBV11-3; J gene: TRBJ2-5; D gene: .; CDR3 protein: CASSFFFKNIGNTETQYF; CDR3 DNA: TGTGCCAGCAGCTTCTTCTTTAAAAACATCGGTAATACGGAGACCCAGTACTTC
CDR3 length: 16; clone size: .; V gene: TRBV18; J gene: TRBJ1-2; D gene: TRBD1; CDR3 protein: CASSGRPGQEEYGYTF; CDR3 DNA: TGTGCCAGCTCAGGGCGACCGGGACAGGAGGAGTATGGCTACACCTTC
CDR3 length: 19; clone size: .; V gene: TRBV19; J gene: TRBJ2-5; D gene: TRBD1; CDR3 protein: CASSIARKSGTGHGETQYF; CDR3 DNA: TGTGCCAGTAGTATAGCCCGGAAGTCCGGGACAGGGCATGGGGAGACCCAGTACTTC
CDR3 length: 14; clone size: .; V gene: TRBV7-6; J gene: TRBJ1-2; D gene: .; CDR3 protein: CASSPEGGNYGYTF; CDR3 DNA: TGTGCCAGCAGCCCGGAGGGAGGAAACTATGGCTACACCTTC
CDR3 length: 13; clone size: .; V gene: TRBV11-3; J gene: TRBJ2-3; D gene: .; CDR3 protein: CASSGGLVDTQYF; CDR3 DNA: TGTGCCAGCTCCGGGGGGCTGGTGGATACGCAGTATTTT
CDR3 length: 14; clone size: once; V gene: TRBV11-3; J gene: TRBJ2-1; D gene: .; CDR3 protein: CASSFRGDDNEQFF; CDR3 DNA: TGTGCCAGCAGCTTTAGAGGTGACGACAATGAGCAGTTCTTC
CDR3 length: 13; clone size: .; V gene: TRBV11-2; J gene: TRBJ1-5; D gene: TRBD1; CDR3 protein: CASSGQGNQPQHF; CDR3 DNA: TGTGCCAGCAGCGGACAGGGCAATCAGCCCCAGCATTTT
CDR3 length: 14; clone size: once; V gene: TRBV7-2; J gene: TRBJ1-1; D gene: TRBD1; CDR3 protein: CASGPRQGGSGAFF; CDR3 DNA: TGTGCCAGCGGCCCGAGGCAGGGGGGTTCGGGAGCTTTCTTT
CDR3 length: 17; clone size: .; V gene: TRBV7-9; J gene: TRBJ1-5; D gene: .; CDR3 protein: CASSPGGLGSSVQPQHF; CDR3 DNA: TGTGCCAGCAGCCCAGGAGGGCTCGGCTCCTCCGTCCAGCCCCAGCATTTT
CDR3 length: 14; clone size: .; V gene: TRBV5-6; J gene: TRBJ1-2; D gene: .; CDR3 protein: CASSRKQLNYGYTF; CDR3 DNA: TGTGCCAGCAGCCGCAAACAGTTGAACTATGGCTACACCTTC
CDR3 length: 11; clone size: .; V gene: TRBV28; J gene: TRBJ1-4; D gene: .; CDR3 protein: CASSLAEKLFF; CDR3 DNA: TGTGCCAGCAGTTTGGCGGAAAAACTGTTTTTT
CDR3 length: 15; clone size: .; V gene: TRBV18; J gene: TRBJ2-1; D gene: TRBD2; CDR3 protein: CASSVGGRPGNEQFF; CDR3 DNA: TGTGCCAGCTCAGTTGGCGGGAGGCCGGGGAATGAGCAGTTCTTC
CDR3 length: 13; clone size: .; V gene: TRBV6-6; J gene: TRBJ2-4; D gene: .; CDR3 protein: CASTRRGENIQYF; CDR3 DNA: TGTGCCAGCACCCGGCGCGGGGAAAACATTCAGTACTTC
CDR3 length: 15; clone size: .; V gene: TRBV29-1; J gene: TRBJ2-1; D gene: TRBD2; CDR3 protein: CSVHPTGGTYNEQFF; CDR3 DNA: TGCAGCGTGCACCCGACGGGGGGGACCTACAATGAGCAGTTCTTC
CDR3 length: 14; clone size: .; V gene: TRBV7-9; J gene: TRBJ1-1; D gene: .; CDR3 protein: CASSLTQGNTEAFF; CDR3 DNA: TGTGCCAGCAGCTTAACACAGGGTAACACTGAAGCTTTCTTT
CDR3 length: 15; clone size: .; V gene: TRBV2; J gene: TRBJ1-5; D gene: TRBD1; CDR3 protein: CASSTHRGQRQPQHF; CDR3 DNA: TGTGCCAGCAGTACTCACAGGGGGCAAAGGCAGCCCCAGCATTTT
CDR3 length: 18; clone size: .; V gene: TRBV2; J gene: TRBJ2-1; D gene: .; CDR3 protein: CASSEGKEAWSSYNGQFF; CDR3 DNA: TGTGCCAGCAGTGAAGGGAAGGAGGCTTGGAGCTCCTACAATGGGCAGTTCTTC
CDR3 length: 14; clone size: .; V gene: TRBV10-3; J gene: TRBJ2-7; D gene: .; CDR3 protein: CAISERAEHYEQYF; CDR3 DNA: TGTGCCATCAGTGAGCGGGCAGAACACTACGAGCAGTACTTC
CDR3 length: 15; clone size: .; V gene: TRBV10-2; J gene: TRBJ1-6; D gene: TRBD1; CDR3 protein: CATKTGVNYNSPLHF; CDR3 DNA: TGCGCCACCAAGACAGGGGTTAACTATAATTCACCCCTCCACTTT
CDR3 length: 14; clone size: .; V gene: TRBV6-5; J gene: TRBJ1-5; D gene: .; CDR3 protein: CASNVDRTNQPQHF; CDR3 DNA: TGTGCCAGCAACGTCGACAGGACGAATCAGCCCCAGCATTTT
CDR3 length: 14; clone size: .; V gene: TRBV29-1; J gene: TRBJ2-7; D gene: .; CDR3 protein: CSVVTGVSSYEQYF; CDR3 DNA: TGCAGCGTTGTTACGGGAGTAAGCTCCTACGAGCAGTACTTC
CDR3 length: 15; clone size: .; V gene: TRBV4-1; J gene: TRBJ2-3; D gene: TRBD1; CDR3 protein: CASSHPGQGGDTQYF; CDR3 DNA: TGCGCCAGCAGCCACCCCGGACAGGGTGGAGATACGCAGTATTTT
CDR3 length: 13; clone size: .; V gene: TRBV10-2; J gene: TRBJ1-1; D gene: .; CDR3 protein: CASSDWGNTEAFF; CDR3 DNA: TGCGCCAGCAGTGACTGGGGAAACACTGAAGCTTTCTTT